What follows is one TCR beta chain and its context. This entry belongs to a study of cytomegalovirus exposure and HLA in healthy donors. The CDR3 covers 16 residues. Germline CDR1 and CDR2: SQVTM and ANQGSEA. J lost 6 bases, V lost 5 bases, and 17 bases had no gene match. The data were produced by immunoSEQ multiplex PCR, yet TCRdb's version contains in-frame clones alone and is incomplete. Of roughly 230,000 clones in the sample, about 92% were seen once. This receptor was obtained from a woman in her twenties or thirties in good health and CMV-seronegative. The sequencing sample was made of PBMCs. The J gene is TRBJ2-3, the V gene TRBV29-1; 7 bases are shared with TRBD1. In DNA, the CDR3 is TGCAGCGTTAGAGGACAGGTGACAGGGAGAGGGGATACGCAGTATTTT. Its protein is CSVRGQVTGRGDTQYF.